These 3 T cell receptor beta chains were sequenced from one sample in a study of vaccination and CD4 T cells after COVID-19. Researchers used the Oncomine TCR Beta short-read assay to sequence DNA from cultured CD4+ T cells. TCRdb used MiXCR to reprocess the PCR reads, holding one entry per CDR3 protein. Here the sample spans roughly 10,000 distinct CDR3 sequences, about 25% being singletons. No antigen has been assigned to these receptors. Stated treatment: roughly ten-day PBMC culture with coronavirus spike peptide pools or control peptides (ViraFEST assay). Here the sequenced sample was CD4+ T cells from blood, cultured in vitro, taken after SARS-CoV-2 vaccination. Source of these receptors: a human donor who had recovered from COVID-19.

This clonotype occurred once. The chain has TRBV19 and TRBJ1-1; 11 positions agree with TRBD1. The germline V gene encodes CDR1 LNHDA and CDR2 SQIVND (reference sequence). V lost 4 bases and J lost 4; bases outside the gene matches: 5. The length of the CDR3 is 15 residues. The CDR3 spells CASSRDRGVGTEAFF. CDR3 DNA sequence: TGTGCCAGTAGTAGGGACAGGGGGGTGGGCACTGAAGCTTTCTTT.

This clonotype was observed a handful of times. V and J are TRBV6-5 and TRBJ1-2, with 9 bases fitting TRBD1. V dropped 2 bases and J dropped 3; count of bases not matched to a gene: 4. The CDR3 sequence is 15 residues long. CDR1 and CDR2 from the germline V gene are MNHEY and SVGAGI. The CDR3 loop is CASSYRGQGHYGYTF. The CDR3 nucleotides read TGTGCCAGCAGTTACCGGGGACAGGGACACTATGGCTACACCTTC.

Here the CDR3 reads CASSKGRSEGYTF. For the CDR3, the DNA is TGTGCCAGCAGCAAAGGAAGGAGTGAAGGCTACACCTTC. V gene TRBV21-1 combines with J gene TRBJ1-2. TRBV21-1 is reported as a pseudogene. The CDR3 has 13 residues.